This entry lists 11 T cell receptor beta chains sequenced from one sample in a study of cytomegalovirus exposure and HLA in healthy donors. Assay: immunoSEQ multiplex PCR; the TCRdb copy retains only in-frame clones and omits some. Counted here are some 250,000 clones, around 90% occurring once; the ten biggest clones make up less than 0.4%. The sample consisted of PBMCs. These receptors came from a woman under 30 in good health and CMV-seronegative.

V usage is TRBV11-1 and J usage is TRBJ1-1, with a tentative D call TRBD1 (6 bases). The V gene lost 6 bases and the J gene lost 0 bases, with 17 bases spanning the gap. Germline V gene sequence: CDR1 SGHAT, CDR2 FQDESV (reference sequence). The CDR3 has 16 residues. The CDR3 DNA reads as TGTGCCAGCAGACCACGCGGGGGCCGGCTGAACACTGAAGCTTTCTTT. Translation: CASRPRGGRLNTEAFF.

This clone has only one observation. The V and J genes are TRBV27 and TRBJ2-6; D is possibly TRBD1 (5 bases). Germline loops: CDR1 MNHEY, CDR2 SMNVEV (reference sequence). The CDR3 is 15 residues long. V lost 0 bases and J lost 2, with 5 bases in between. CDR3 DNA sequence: TGTGCCAGCAGTTTATCAGGGGCTGGGGCCAACGTCCTGACTTTC. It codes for CASSLSGAGANVLTF.

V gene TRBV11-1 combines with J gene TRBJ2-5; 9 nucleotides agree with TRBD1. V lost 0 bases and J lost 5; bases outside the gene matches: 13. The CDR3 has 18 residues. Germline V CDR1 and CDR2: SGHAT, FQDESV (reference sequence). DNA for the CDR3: TGTGCCAGCAGCTTAGCTGGGACAGGGATTAGGCGTGGGGAGACCCAGTACTTC. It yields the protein CASSLAGTGIRRGETQYF.

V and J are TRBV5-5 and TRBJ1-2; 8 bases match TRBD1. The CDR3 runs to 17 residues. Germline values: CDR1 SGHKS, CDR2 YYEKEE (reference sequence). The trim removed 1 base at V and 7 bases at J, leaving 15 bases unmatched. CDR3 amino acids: CASSLNPSPGTGFGYTF. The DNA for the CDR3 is TGTGCCAGCAGCTTGAATCCCTCCCCCGGGACAGGTTTTGGCTACACCTTC.

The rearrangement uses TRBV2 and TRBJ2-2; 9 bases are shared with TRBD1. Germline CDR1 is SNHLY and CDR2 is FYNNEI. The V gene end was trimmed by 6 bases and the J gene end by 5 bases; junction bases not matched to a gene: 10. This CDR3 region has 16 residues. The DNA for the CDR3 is TGTGCCAGCAGGAAACCGGGACAGGGATTTACCGGGGAGCTGTTTTTT. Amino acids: CASRKPGQGFTGELFF.

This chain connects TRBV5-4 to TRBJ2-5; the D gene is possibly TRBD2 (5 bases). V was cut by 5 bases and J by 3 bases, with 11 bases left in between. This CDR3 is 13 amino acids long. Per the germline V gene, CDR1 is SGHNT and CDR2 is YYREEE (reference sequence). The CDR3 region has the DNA TGTGCCAGCAGGTACTCCGGGAAAGAGACCCAGTACTTC. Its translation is CASRYSGKETQYF. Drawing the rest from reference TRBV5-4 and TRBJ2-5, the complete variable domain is ETGVTQSPTHLIKTRGQQVTLRCSSQSGHNTVSWYQQALGQGPQFIFQYYREEENGRGNFPPRFSGLQFPNYSSELNVNALELDDSALYLCASRYSGKETQYFGPGTRLLVL.

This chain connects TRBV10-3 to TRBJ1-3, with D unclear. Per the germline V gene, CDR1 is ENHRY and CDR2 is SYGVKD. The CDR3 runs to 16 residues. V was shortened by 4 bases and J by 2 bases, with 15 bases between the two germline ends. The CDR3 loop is CAISGGQLSTGNTIYF. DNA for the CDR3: TGTGCCATCAGTGGTGGGCAGCTCAGTACTGGAAACACCATATATTTT.

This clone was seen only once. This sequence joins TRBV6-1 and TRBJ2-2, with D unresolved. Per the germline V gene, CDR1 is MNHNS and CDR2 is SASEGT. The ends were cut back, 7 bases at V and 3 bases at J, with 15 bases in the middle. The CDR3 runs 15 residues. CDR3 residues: CASNQRHMDTGELFF. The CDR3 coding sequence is TGTGCCAGCAATCAGCGCCATATGGACACCGGGGAGCTGTTTTTT.

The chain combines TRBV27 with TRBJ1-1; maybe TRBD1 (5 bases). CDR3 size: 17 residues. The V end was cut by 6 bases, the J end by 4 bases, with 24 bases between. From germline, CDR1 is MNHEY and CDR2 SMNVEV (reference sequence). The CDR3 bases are TGTGCCAGCAGGGCCCCCGGGGGGACCGGGGTCGGCACTGAAGCTTTCTTT. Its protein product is CASRAPGGTGVGTEAFF.

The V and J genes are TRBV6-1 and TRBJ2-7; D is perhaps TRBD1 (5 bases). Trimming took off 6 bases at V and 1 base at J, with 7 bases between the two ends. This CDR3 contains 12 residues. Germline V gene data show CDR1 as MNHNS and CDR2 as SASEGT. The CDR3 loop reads CASRDKSYEQYV. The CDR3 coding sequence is TGTGCCAGCAGGGACAAATCCTACGAGCAGTACGTC.

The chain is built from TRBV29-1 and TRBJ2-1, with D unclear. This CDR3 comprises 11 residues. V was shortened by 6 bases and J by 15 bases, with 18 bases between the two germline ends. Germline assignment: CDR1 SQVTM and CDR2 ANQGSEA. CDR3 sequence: CSVSQAVHWFF. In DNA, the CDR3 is TGCAGCGTGAGTCAGGCCGTTCACTGGTTCTTC.